This T cell receptor beta chain is from a study of T cell repertoires in ileal Crohn's disease. Study as a whole: Biopsies of inflamed ileum from the surgical specimen form M0 samples.

As for this clone: Its target is unknown.

Time point here: inflamed ileum from the surgical specimen. Assay used: immunoSEQ multiplex PCR; TCRdb lists only in-frame clones, some missing. The table records around 11,000 clones, 87% of them present only once. Regarding the study as a whole: Clonal expansions were more frequent in active smokers than non-smokers at surgery. Compared with CD4 T cells, sorted CD8 cells carried more expanded clones.

Trimming cost V 3 bases and J 5 bases, with 16 bases left between them. CDR3 length: 15 residues. Germline V CDR1 and CDR2: MDHEN, SYDVKM. This sequence was found in an adult with Crohn's disease. The V gene is TRBV28, the J gene TRBJ1-1; perhaps TRBD1 as D (5 bases). Sequenced material: ileal tissue. Here the CDR3 reads CASSLGVKMGTEAFF. The CDR3 region has the DNA TGTGCCAGCAGTTTGGGGGTAAAGATGGGGACTGAAGCTTTCTTT.